Presented here are 13 T cell receptor beta chains from one specimen sequenced in a study of cytomegalovirus exposure and HLA in healthy donors. The study ran its PCR with 60 Vbeta and 13 Jbeta primers. Repertoires were generated with immunoSEQ multiplex PCR, while TCRdb's copy carries only in-frame clones and drops some. There are over 150,000 clones in the sample; roughly 85% occur only once, and roughly 1.2% lies in the top ten. The sequenced material came from PBMCs. All receptors come from a woman between 45 and 60 years old in good health and CMV-seronegative.

The V and J genes are TRBV11-2 and TRBJ2-7; D remains unclear. This CDR3 contains 14 residues. Trimming left V 5 bases short and J 4 bases short, with 15 bases between. Germline assignment: CDR1 SGHAT and CDR2 FQNNGV. CDR3 in DNA: TGTGCCAGCAGCAGAGACTCGTTTCAGTACGAGCAGTACTTC. Translating it yields CASSRDSFQYEQYF. Filled out from reference TRBV11-2 and TRBJ2-7, the complete variable domain reads EAGVAQSPRYKIIEKRQSVAFWCNPISGHATLYWYQQILGQGPKLLIQFQNNGVVDDSQLPKDRFSAERLKGVDSTLKIQPAKLEDSAVYLCASSRDSFQYEQYFGPGTRLTVT.

This chain joins TRBV19 and TRBJ1-5; D possibly corresponds to TRBD1 (6 bases). V shed 9 bases and J shed 4 bases, with 16 bases lying between them. Looked up from germline, CDR1 is LNHDA and CDR2 is SQIVND (reference sequence). The CDR3 contains 14 residues. The CDR3 region is CASKGGGLNQPQHF. Here the CDR3 DNA reads TGTGCCAGCAAAGGGGGGGGCTTAAATCAGCCCCAGCATTTT.

The rearrangement links TRBV28 to TRBJ2-5, with 9 bases fitting TRBD1. This CDR3 spans 16 amino acids. With 1 base clipped from V and 4 bases from J, the junction kept 7 bases outside the gene matches. Germline V gene lookup returns CDR1 MDHEN and CDR2 SYDVKM. The CDR3 coding sequence is TGTGCCAGCAGTTTATTGGGGACAGGGATCGGAGAGACCCAGTACTTC. Translating gives CASSLLGTGIGETQYF.

The genes are TRBV15 and TRBJ2-1, with D possibly matching TRBD2 (6 bases). CDR3 length: 18 amino acids. In germline, CDR1 is LNHNV, CDR2 YYDKDF (reference sequence). Trimming stripped 4 bases from V and 1 base from J, with 20 bases between. The CDR3 spells CATSNQAGPILSYNEQFF. As DNA, the CDR3 is TGTGCCACCAGCAATCAGGCGGGACCTATTTTGTCCTACAATGAGCAGTTCTTC.

This clone was observed a single time. The chain links TRBV28 to TRBJ1-3; D is uncertain. V lost 6 bases and J 0 bases, leaving 15 bases between the germline ends. This CDR3 comprises 16 residues. In germline, CDR1 is MDHEN, CDR2 SYDVKM. CDR3 sequence: CASRPRENLSGNTIYF. CDR3 DNA sequence: TGTGCCAGCAGGCCCCGGGAGAATCTCTCTGGAAACACCATATATTTT. Full variable domain (remainder filled in from reference TRBV28 and TRBJ1-3): DVKVTQSSRYLVKRTGEKVFLECVQDMDHENMFWYRQDPGLGLRLIYFSYDVKMKEKGDIPEGYSVSREKKERFSLILESASTNQTSMYLCASRPRENLSGNTIYFGEGSWLTVV.

The table lists this clone with a count of one. This rearrangement joins TRBV11-2 to TRBJ1-2; D is perhaps TRBD1 (6 bases). Germline CDR1 is SGHAT and CDR2 is FQNNGV. This CDR3 spans 13 amino acids. V was trimmed by 5 bases and J by 1 base, leaving 8 bases between them. The CDR3 sequence: CASSRQVNYGYTF. The CDR3 nucleotides are TGTGCCAGCAGCCGACAGGTTAACTATGGCTACACCTTC.

The CDR3 DNA sequence: TGTGCCAGCAGCGGGGGACAGGGGGCTGGAAATGAGCAGTTCTTC. Translated, it gives CASSGGQGAGNEQFF. The chain is built from TRBV11-2 and TRBJ2-1, with TRBD1 matching over 12 bases. Trimming cost V 5 bases and J 7 bases; bases outside gene matches: 6. This CDR3 contains 15 residues. The germline V gene has CDR1 SGHAT and CDR2 FQNNGV.

This clone has more than one count but fewer than ten. J is TRBJ2-3 and V is TRBV19; D is possibly TRBD2 (5 bases). Germline V gene sequence: CDR1 LNHDA, CDR2 SQIVND (reference sequence). Trimming took off 1 base at V and 1 base at J, with 9 bases between the two ends. The CDR3 extends over 15 amino acids. The CDR3 region has the DNA TGTGCCAGTAGTATAGGAGGGAGAGGCACAGATACGCAGTATTTT. Translated, it gives CASSIGGRGTDTQYF.

The chain employs TRBV19 and TRBJ1-1; 9 positions match TRBD1. Per the germline V gene, CDR1 is LNHDA and CDR2 is SQIVND (reference sequence). The length of the CDR3 is 14 residues. V shed 7 bases, J shed 4 bases, and the junction held 7 bases outside the gene matches. CDR3 in amino acids: CASKGDRESTEAFF. The CDR3 DNA is TGTGCCAGTAAGGGGGACAGGGAGAGCACTGAAGCTTTCTTT.

Concerning this clone itself: This same CDR3 is encoded by further DNA sequences in the sample. This chain's CDR3 is CASSEWTGGLYEQYF. For the CDR3, the DNA is TGTGCCAGCAGTGAATGGACAGGGGGCCTCTATGAGCAGTACTTC. J is TRBJ2-7 and V is TRBV25-1; 11 bases fit TRBD1. Germline V CDR1 and CDR2: MGHDK, SYGVNS. V shed 1 base and J 7 bases; nucleotides not matched to a gene: 6. This CDR3 contains 15 residues.

The chain uses TRBV19 and TRBJ1-6; D might be TRBD1 (6 bases). Per germline, CDR1 LNHDA and CDR2 SQIVND (reference sequence). CDR3 length: 17 residues. The V gene lost 7 bases and the J gene lost 11 bases, with 27 bases spanning the gap. The CDR3 region is CASNQLTGLANMTPLHF. For the CDR3, the DNA is TGTGCCAGTAATCAGTTGACAGGTCTGGCTAACATGACACCCCTCCACTTT.

The V gene is TRBV15, the J gene TRBJ2-7; the match to TRBD2 covers 12 bases. The CDR3 totals 16 residues. Germline CDR1 and CDR2: LNHNV and YYDKDF (reference sequence). V was clipped by 1 base and J by 6 bases; unmatched bases: 7. This CDR3 reads CATSRGTLAGGGEQYF. The CDR3 DNA follows: TGTGCCACCAGCAGAGGGACCCTAGCGGGAGGGGGCGAGCAGTACTTC.

The chain carries TRBV10-3 and TRBJ1-1, with 9 bases aligning to TRBD1. Germline loops: CDR1 ENHRY, CDR2 SYGVKD. The J segment lost 1 base and the V segment lost 6 bases, leaving 3 bases of the junction unmatched. There are 14 residues in the CDR3. The CDR3 here is CAISLGQGNTEAFF. In DNA form, the CDR3 reads TGTGCCATCAGCCTGGGACAGGGGAACACTGAAGCTTTCTTT.